This TCR beta chain originates from a study of early T cells in non-severe SARS-CoV-2 infection. Unique molecular identifiers were affixed to single, distinct cDNA molecules. Using its own MiXCR run on the 5' RACE reads, TCRdb lists one record per CDR3 protein. The sample includes tens of thousands of distinct CDR3 sequences, 13% of them seen just once. This clonotype appeared a few times. V lost 5 bases to trimming and J lost 2 bases, with 22 bases between them. The CDR3 spans 17 residues. Per the germline V gene, CDR1 is MNHNS and CDR2 is SASEGT. This TCR was recovered from an adult who was a healthcare worker with PCR-confirmed SARS-CoV-2 infection or an uninfected control (not recorded which). Sequences were obtained from whole blood. The chain joins TRBV6-1 to TRBJ2-7; possibly TRBD1 for D (6 bases). The CDR3 DNA follows: TGTGCCAGCAGTTTATTACTCGGCGGACAGCCTACCTACGAGCAGTACTTC. Its translation: CASSLLLGGQPTYEQYF.